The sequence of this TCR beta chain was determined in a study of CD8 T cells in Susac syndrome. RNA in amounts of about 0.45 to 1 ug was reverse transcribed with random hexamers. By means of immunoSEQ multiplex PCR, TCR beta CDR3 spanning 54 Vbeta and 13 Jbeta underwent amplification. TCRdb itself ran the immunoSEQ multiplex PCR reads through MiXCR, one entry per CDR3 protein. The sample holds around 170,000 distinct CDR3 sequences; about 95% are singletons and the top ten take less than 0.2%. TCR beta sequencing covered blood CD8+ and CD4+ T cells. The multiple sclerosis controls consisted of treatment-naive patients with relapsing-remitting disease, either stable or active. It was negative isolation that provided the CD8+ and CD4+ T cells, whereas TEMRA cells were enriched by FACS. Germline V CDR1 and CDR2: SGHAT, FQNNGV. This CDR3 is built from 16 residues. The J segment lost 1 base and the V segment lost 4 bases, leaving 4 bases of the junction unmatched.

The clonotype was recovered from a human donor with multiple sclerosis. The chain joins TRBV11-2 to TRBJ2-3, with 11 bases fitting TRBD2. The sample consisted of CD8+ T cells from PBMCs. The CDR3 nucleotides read TGTGCCAGCAGCTCTCTAGCGGGAGGCCGCACAGATACGCAGTATTTT. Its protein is CASSSLAGGRTDTQYF.